This TCR beta chain appears in the sequencing data of a study of glioma-infiltrating T cells. General study points: Tissue and blood shared very few CDR3 sequences. Above-expected tissue-blood divergence occurred in all gliomas, most in low-grade ones.

This clonotype is labeled as medium-sized. Antigen specificity is unknown. TCR alpha and beta CDR3 regions were amplified from RNA using iRepertoire nested multiplex PCR. One-step reverse transcription and amplification started from about 100-400 ng of tissue mRNA or PBMC total RNA. TCRdb re-called the multiplex PCR reads with MiXCR, one entry per CDR3 protein. This table has under 200,000 distinct CDR3 sequences, about 47% appearing once. Sequencing was performed on glioma tissue, nonneoplastic brain tissue, or PBMCs (not recorded which). This clonotype originated in a human donor with low-grade glioma or glioblastoma, undergoing nonglioma brain surgery, or in good health (not recorded which).

This CDR3 is CASTLPGPSNEQFF. CDR3 sequence (DNA): TGTGCCAGCACCCTGCCAGGGCCCAGCAATGAGCAGTTCTTC. This sequence joins TRBV6-1 and TRBJ2-1; possible D gene TRBD1, 5 bases. The CDR3 has 14 amino acids. Germline CDR1 MNHNS, CDR2 SASEGT. V dropped 7 bases and J dropped 6 bases, with 16 bases sitting between them.